The T cell receptor (beta chain) described here comes from a study of CXCR3-negative and CXCR3-positive naive CD8 T cells. Whole-study results and caveats: Similar TRBV-TRBJ usage characterized naive CXCR3-negative and CXCR3-positive cells; memory cells differed. Both naive subsets showed comparably high diversity, and memory CD8+ cells showed much lower diversity.

The libraries of TRB cDNA were constructed through 5' RACE using UMI labels. Following a re-call of the 5' RACE reads, TCRdb has one entry per CDR3 protein and lacks DNA. The sample has tens of thousands of distinct CDR3 sequences; the top ten hold 4%. In germline, CDR1 is MDHEN, CDR2 SYDVKM. The CDR3 is 14 amino acids. Concerning this clonotype itself: The antigen remains unidentified.

Sorts that each held approximately 300,000 cells were run in triplicate for every CD8+ T cell subset. CD45RO-CCR7+CD27+CD95- marked naive CD8+ T cells. The receptor was isolated from a human donor in good health. Some clones in this sample may be carry-over from other donors' samples. The chain joins TRBV28 to TRBJ2-7; TCRdb selects TRBD2, and the lack of DNA leaves this call unchecked. The sequenced sample consisted of naive CXCR3- CD8+ T cells from blood. The subset denotes: CD45RO-CCR7+CD27+CD95- naive CD8+ T cells lacking CXCR3 (TNR3-). The CDR3 region is CASSPFGEGYEQYF.